This T cell receptor (beta chain) was sequenced in a study of T cells and Merkel cell carcinoma outcomes. The V end was cut by 4 bases, the J end by 1 base, with 13 bases between. There are 15 residues in the CDR3. CDR1 is SGHVS, CDR2 FNYEAQ, per germline. Regarding this clone: Its target is not known.

Using immunoSEQ multiplex PCR, the repertoire was profiled, and TCRdb retains in-frame clones only, with some absent. Among 13,000 to 15,000 clones listed, roughly 92% were seen once. Overall study results and limits: Repertoire plus T-cell density reportedly predicted Merkel cell carcinoma outcomes.

This receptor was taken from a human donor with Merkel cell carcinoma. The chain employs TRBV7-6 and TRBJ2-5; D gene unclear. Sequencing input: tumor tissue from Merkel cell carcinoma. The CDR3 loop reads CASSSLLGFQETQYF. The DNA for the CDR3 is TGTGCCAGCAGCTCTCTACTCGGGTTCCAAGAGACCCAGTACTTC.